The 5 T cell receptor beta chains below all came from one sample that was sequenced in a study of sequential checkpoint blockade in melanoma. Generated by immunoSEQ multiplex PCR, the TCRdb table keeps only in-frame clones and is missing some. The sample holds about 20,000 clones; approximately 85% are singletons and the top ten take under 65%. Treatment here: randomized to nivolumab then ipilimumab (arm A) or the reverse (arm B). Sequenced here: CD8+ T cells sorted from blood (inferred from file names), sampled from a patient given nivolumab and ipilimumab in sequence. The receptors come from a human donor with melanoma.

This clone was detected a few times. As DNA, the CDR3 is TGTGCCAGCAGCTCCGCAGGGTCTGGTCAGCCCCAGCATTTT. It is translated as CASSSAGSGQPQHF. The V call is TRBV7-2, the J call TRBJ1-5; D is perhaps TRBD1 (5 bases). Germline CDR1 is SGHTA and CDR2 is FQGNSA. Deletions cut 4 bases from V and 6 bases from J, with 13 bases between. There are 14 residues in the CDR3.

This sequence joins TRBV28 and TRBJ2-1; 11 bases line up with TRBD2. Losses at the gene ends were 7 bases for V and 5 bases for J; bases not matched to a gene: 7. CDR3 length: 15 amino acids. The V gene's germline CDR1 is MDHEN and CDR2 SYDVKM. CDR3 amino acids: CASTFLAGGDNEQFF. The DNA for the CDR3 is TGTGCCAGCACTTTTCTAGCGGGGGGTGACAATGAGCAGTTCTTC.

This clone showed up just a few times. This chain uses TRBV6-6 with TRBJ2-7, with a possible D match to TRBD2 (7 bases). Deletions cut 4 bases from V and 4 bases from J, with 14 bases between. The CDR3 totals 14 residues. Germline assignment: CDR1 MNHNY and CDR2 SVGAGI (reference sequence). CDR3 residues: CASSLRGPGYEQYF. For the CDR3, the DNA is TGTGCCAGCAGTTTGCGGGGGCCAGGTTACGAGCAGTACTTC.

This chain uses TRBV19 with TRBJ2-1, with D perhaps matching TRBD1 (5 bases). Germline CDR1 is LNHDA and CDR2 is SQIVND (reference sequence). The CDR3 totals 14 residues. V was pared by 3 bases and J by 5 bases, with 11 bases between. CDR3: CASSMSGSHNEQFF. The CDR3 nucleotides read TGTGCCAGTAGTATGTCAGGGTCCCACAATGAGCAGTTCTTC.

In DNA, the CDR3 is TGCGCCAGCAGCCAAAGTAGGGGACATTACACCGGGGAGCTGTTTTTT. Its protein is CASSQSRGHYTGELFF. This chain connects TRBV4-3 to TRBJ2-2; weak D call: TRBD1 (6 bases). In germline, CDR1 is LGHNA, CDR2 YSLEER. Trimming pared 2 bases from V and 3 bases from J, leaving 13 bases between. This CDR3 is built from 16 residues.